The 15 T cell receptor beta chains below all came from one sample that was sequenced in a study of response to subunit inactivated influenza vaccine. TCRdb processed the RT-PCR reads anew with MiXCR; each CDR3 protein has one entry. Found here are roughly 670,000 distinct CDR3 sequences, 12% to 15% of them singletons; the top ten hold approximately 7.6%. The sample in question was PBMCs from blood, obtained less than 15 days before vaccination. The receptors derive from a man between 50 and 59 years old who received an inactivated influenza vaccine.

This clonotype was counted at least ten times. The rearrangement joins TRBV20-1 to TRBJ2-7; 15 nucleotides line up with TRBD2. V was pared by 2 bases and J by 2 bases, with 10 bases of the junction left unmatched. CDR1 and CDR2 from the germline V gene are DFQATT and SNEGSKA (reference sequence). The CDR3 is made up of 18 amino acids. The CDR3 DNA follows: TGCAGTGCTAGACCCGGGGGACTAGCGGGAGGTCTAGCCTACGAGCAGTACTTC. Encoded protein: CSARPGGLAGGLAYEQYF.

This clonotype was detected only a few times. The V and J genes are TRBV18 and TRBJ2-5; the D is unclear. The germline V and J ends were trimmed by 2 bases and 4 bases, with 14 bases remaining between them. This CDR3 comprises 15 residues. CDR1 is KGHSH and CDR2 is LQKENI in the germline V gene. The CDR3 sequence is CASSPAGFTGETQYF. The CDR3 DNA reads as TGTGCCAGCTCACCAGCTGGGTTCACGGGAGAGACCCAGTACTTC.

This clonotype was counted a few times. V gene TRBV12-3 or TRBV12-4 combines with J gene TRBJ2-7; 8 bases align to TRBD2. The CDR3 is 15 amino acids. The trim removed 6 bases at V and 2 bases at J, leaving 9 bases unmatched. CDR3 region: CASRRGLALTYEQYF. CDR3 in DNA: TGTGCCAGCAGGCGCGGACTAGCACTTACCTACGAGCAGTACTTC.

This clonotype was found a few times. The chain employs TRBV20-1 and TRBJ2-7; TRBD2 matches at 9 bases. CDR1 is DFQATT and CDR2 is SNEGSKA in the germline V gene (reference sequence). Trimming at V came to 0 bases and at J to 0 bases, leaving 3 bases not matched to a gene. The CDR3 length is 15 residues. The CDR3 nucleotides are TGCAGTGCTAGAGATCTAGCGGGGAACTCCTACGAGCAGTACTTC. Translating gives CSARDLAGNSYEQYF.

Only a few counts were recorded for this clonotype. V gene TRBV5-1 combines with J gene TRBJ2-1; the match to TRBD2 covers 12 bases. The CDR3 sequence is 17 residues long. Germline-derived CDR1 and CDR2 are SGHRS and YFSETQ. J lost 16 bases, V lost 4 bases, and 21 bases had no gene match. The CDR3 protein is CASSVDLTSGGVALPFF. The CDR3 DNA reads TGCGCCAGCAGCGTCGACTTGACTAGCGGGGGAGTCGCTTTGCCCTTCTTC.

This clonotype was picked up a small number of times. DNA of the CDR3: TGTGCCATCAGTGCATCTAGCGGGGGTGAGACCCAGTACTTC. Its translation: CAISASSGGETQYF. The gene calls are TRBV10-3 and TRBJ2-5, with TRBD2 matching 10 bases. This CDR3 contains 14 residues. The germline V gene has CDR1 ENHRY and CDR2 SYGVKD. Trimming cost V 4 bases and J 5 bases; bases outside gene matches: 4.

This chain joins TRBV9 and TRBJ2-3, with D uncertain. The CDR3 has 16 amino acids. Germline-derived CDR1 and CDR2 are SGDLS and YYNGEE. V was pared by 0 bases and J by 0 bases, with 11 bases between. As DNA, the CDR3 is TGTGCCAGCAGCGTAGTAGGCAGCTCTAGCACAGATACGCAGTATTTT. Protein: CASSVVGSSSTDTQYF.

The chain joins TRBV4-2 to TRBJ1-2; tentatively, D is TRBD1 (6 bases). Germline V gene sequence: CDR1 LGHNA, CDR2 YNFKEQ. Trimming took 4 bases from V and 3 from J, leaving 12 bases between them. The CDR3 is made up of 14 amino acids. The CDR3 DNA reads as TGTGCCAGCAGCCCGGCAGGGGCTGACTATGGCTACACCTTC. This encodes CASSPAGADYGYTF.

This chain uses TRBV6-1 with TRBJ2-3, with D uncertain. Germline V lookup: CDR1 MNHNS, CDR2 SASEGT. The V end was cut by 1 base, the J end by 3 bases, with 8 bases between. The CDR3 length is 14 residues. CDR3 in DNA: TGTGCCAGCAGTGAAGGGGTAGAAACAGATACGCAGTATTTT. It translates to CASSEGVETDTQYF.

The chain employs TRBV6-1 and TRBJ2-1; TRBD2 matches at 8 bases. Germline-derived CDR1 and CDR2 are MNHNS and SASEGT. The CDR3 totals 16 residues. With V trimmed by 6 bases and J by 0 bases, 7 bases remained unmatched. The CDR3 here is CASRGSGGSSYNEQFF. The CDR3 DNA reads as TGTGCCAGCAGGGGAAGCGGGGGAAGCTCCTACAATGAGCAGTTCTTC.

In its sample, this clonotype was seen a few times. The gene calls are TRBV20-1 and TRBJ2-3, with 12 bases identical to TRBD2. The length of the CDR3 is 18 residues. The germline CDR1 and CDR2 sequences are DFQATT and SNEGSKA (reference sequence). Trimming cost V 3 bases and J 4 bases; bases outside gene matches: 14. The CDR3 here is CSASVLAGGLLFPDTQYF. As DNA, the CDR3 is TGCAGTGCTAGTGTGCTAGCGGGGGGGCTATTGTTCCCAGATACGCAGTATTTT.

This chain uses TRBV9 with TRBJ2-1; D is perhaps TRBD2 (6 bases). Between the trimmed V and J ends, which lost 0 bases and 2 bases, there was a span of 9 bases. The germline gives CDR1 SGDLS, CDR2 YYNGEE. The CDR3 is 15 residues long. This CDR3 is CASSVERATYNEQFF. As DNA, the CDR3 is TGTGCCAGCAGCGTAGAGCGGGCTACCTACAATGAGCAGTTCTTC.

This clonotype was detected many times. The V and J genes are TRBV6-1 and TRBJ2-3, with 16 bases fitting TRBD2. Looked up from germline, CDR1 is MNHNS and CDR2 is SASEGT. The CDR3 loop spans 17 amino acids. The V and J ends lost 6 bases and 5 bases, in that order; junction bases with no gene match: 8. The DNA for the CDR3 is TGTGCCAGCAGCCCGGGACTAGCGGGGGGGCCCAAAGATACGCAGTATTTT. It yields the protein CASSPGLAGGPKDTQYF.

This rearrangement joins TRBV3-1 to TRBJ2-7, with 8 bases aligning to TRBD2. The germline gives CDR1 LGHDT, CDR2 YNNKEL (reference sequence). The length of the CDR3 is 15 residues. The J segment lost 6 bases and the V segment lost 0 bases, leaving 7 bases of the junction unmatched. The CDR3 DNA is TGTGCCAGCAGCCAAGAACCGACTAGCGTCTTCGAGCAGTACTTC. Its translation is CASSQEPTSVFEQYF.

The rearrangement uses TRBV27 and TRBJ2-5; 14 bases map to TRBD2. V trimming: 7 bases; J trimming: 5 bases; junction bases outside the gene matches: 9. Germline CDR1 and CDR2: MNHEY and SMNVEV (reference sequence). The CDR3 has 16 amino acids. The CDR3 loop reads CASNRLAGGPMETQYF. The CDR3 DNA follows: TGTGCCAGCAACCGACTAGCGGGAGGGCCCATGGAGACCCAGTACTTC.